The source of this TCR beta chain is a study of control samples from healthy donors and cancer patients. Profiling relied on immunoSEQ multiplex PCR, and the TCRdb table lists in-frame clones only, not all of them. The repertoire holds about 170,000 clones, with roughly 93% as singletons. V was trimmed by 5 bases and J by 6 bases, leaving 11 bases between them. The CDR3 loop spans 12 amino acids. Germline assignment: CDR1 WSHSY and CDR2 SAAADI. Sample: blood. The chain is built from TRBV10-2 and TRBJ2-7; possibly TRBD1 or TRBD2 for D (6 bases each). The TCR originated in a woman aged 60 to 75 in good health. The CDR3 bases are TGCGCCAGCAGTCGGGGGCCCGGCGAGCAGTACTTC. Its protein is CASSRGPGEQYF.